This is a list of T cell receptor beta chains from one sample in a study of T cells in Graves' hyperthyroidism and ophthalmopathy. TCRdb reprocessed the multiplex PCR reads with MiXCR, giving one entry per CDR3 protein. Of around 600,000 distinct CDR3 sequences in the sample, around 14% were seen once. The sequenced sample consisted of blood. The receptors come from a woman aged 18 to 35 with Graves' ophthalmopathy. Both conserved end residues are part of each CDR3. The order of the fields is CDR3 protein, CDR3 DNA, clone size, V gene, J gene, D gene. The D gene is left open where the match is weak. Where a row states a size, it is once, few, many or the class of an expanded clone; other rows omit it.

CDR3aa: CASSLYRGGGYEQYF
CDR3nt: TGTGCCAGCAGTCTTTACAGGGGAGGAGGCTACGAGCAGTACTTC
abundance: many
v_gene: TRBV28
j_gene: TRBJ2-7
d_gene: -

CDR3aa: CASSEWSGRTEQYF
CDR3nt: TGTGCCAGCAGTGAATGGAGCGGGAGGACCGAGCAGTACTTC
abundance: -
v_gene: TRBV6-1
j_gene: TRBJ2-7
d_gene: TRBD2

CDR3aa: CASSQDLDEGSPLHF
CDR3nt: TGTGCCAGCAGCCAAGATTTGGACGAGGGTTCACCCCTCCACTTT
abundance: many
v_gene: TRBV3-1
j_gene: TRBJ1-6
d_gene: -

CDR3aa: CASRDLGLQETQYF
CDR3nt: TGTGCCAGCAGAGACCTCGGGCTCCAAGAGACCCAGTACTTC
abundance: many
v_gene: TRBV27
j_gene: TRBJ2-5
d_gene: -

CDR3aa: CASRLSGGTGAHEQFF
CDR3nt: TGTGCCAGCAGGTTGAGTGGTGGGACAGGGGCGCATGAGCAGTTCTTC
abundance: many
v_gene: TRBV6-1
j_gene: TRBJ2-1
d_gene: TRBD1

CDR3aa: CASSWAPGAEAFF
CDR3nt: TGTGCCAGTAGTTGGGCACCCGGGGCTGAAGCTTTCTTT
abundance: -
v_gene: TRBV19
j_gene: TRBJ1-1
d_gene: -

CDR3aa: CASGGGQETQYF
CDR3nt: TGTGCCAGCGGGGGAGGACAAGAGACCCAGTACTTC
abundance: -
v_gene: TRBV2
j_gene: TRBJ2-5
d_gene: -

CDR3aa: CASSVEGTGYNEQFF
CDR3nt: TGTGCCAGCAGCGTAGAAGGGACAGGATACAATGAGCAGTTCTTC
abundance: few
v_gene: TRBV9
j_gene: TRBJ2-1
d_gene: TRBD1

CDR3aa: CASRPGTDEKLFF
CDR3nt: TGTGCCAGCAGACCCGGGACAGATGAAAAACTGTTTTTT
abundance: many
v_gene: TRBV7-9
j_gene: TRBJ1-4
d_gene: TRBD1

CDR3aa: CASSYSVTVDTYSGNTIYF
CDR3nt: TGTGCCAGCAGTTACTCAGTCACAGTCGATACCTACTCTGGAAACACCATATATTTT
abundance: many
v_gene: TRBV6-5
j_gene: TRBJ1-3
d_gene: -

CDR3aa: CASRAAGSNQPQHF
CDR3nt: TGTGCCAGCAGGGCCGCAGGGAGCAATCAGCCCCAGCATTTT
abundance: many
v_gene: TRBV12-3/TRBV12-4
j_gene: TRBJ1-5
d_gene: -

CDR3aa: CASSSSSGRAVIRTDTQYF
CDR3nt: TGTGCCAGCAGTTCGTCTAGCGGGAGGGCCGTAATCCGCACAGATACGCAGTATTTT
abundance: -
v_gene: TRBV6-2/TRBV6-3
j_gene: TRBJ2-3
d_gene: TRBD2

CDR3aa: CASSITGDQPQHF
CDR3nt: TGTGCCAGCAGTATAACAGGGGATCAGCCCCAGCATTTT
abundance: many
v_gene: TRBV7-9
j_gene: TRBJ1-5
d_gene: TRBD1

CDR3aa: CASSQDDGTPRITDYGYTF
CDR3nt: TGCGCCAGCAGCCAAGATGACGGGACACCCAGGATTACAGACTATGGCTACACCTTC
abundance: few
v_gene: TRBV4-1
j_gene: TRBJ1-2
d_gene: -

CDR3aa: CASSRQGTQTGELFF
CDR3nt: TGTGCCAGCAGTAGACAGGGGACACAAACCGGGGAGCTGTTTTTT
abundance: many
v_gene: TRBV12-3/TRBV12-4
j_gene: TRBJ2-2
d_gene: TRBD1

CDR3aa: CASSSTQLGGTQYF
CDR3nt: TGTGCCAGCAGTTCTACCCAACTAGGGGGTACGCAGTATTTT
abundance: -
v_gene: TRBV6-1
j_gene: TRBJ2-3
d_gene: -

CDR3aa: CSVEGGGETQYF
CDR3nt: TGCAGCGTTGAAGGGGGGGGGGAGACCCAGTACTTC
abundance: -
v_gene: TRBV29-1
j_gene: TRBJ2-5
d_gene: TRBD2

CDR3aa: CATSEGTSYEQYF
CDR3nt: TGTGCCACCAGTGAAGGGACCTCCTACGAGCAGTACTTC
abundance: many
v_gene: TRBV24-1
j_gene: TRBJ2-7
d_gene: -

CDR3aa: CASSQDLGWAGKGDNEQFF
CDR3nt: TGCGCCAGCAGCCAAGACCTGGGGTGGGCGGGAAAAGGGGACAATGAGCAGTTCTTC
abundance: -
v_gene: TRBV4-3
j_gene: TRBJ2-1
d_gene: -

CDR3aa: CASSPLGQQPQHF
CDR3nt: TGTGCCAGCAGCCCCCTGGGGCAGCAGCCCCAGCATTTT
abundance: few
v_gene: TRBV6-2/TRBV6-3
j_gene: TRBJ1-5
d_gene: -

CDR3aa: CASSLGVKAGGYNEQFF
CDR3nt: TGTGCCAGCAGCTTAGGGGTAAAAGCGGGAGGGTACAATGAGCAGTTCTTC
abundance: many
v_gene: TRBV11-3
j_gene: TRBJ2-1
d_gene: TRBD2

CDR3aa: CASSIGVNIQYF
CDR3nt: TGTGCCAGTAGTATTGGGGTGAACATTCAGTACTTC
abundance: few
v_gene: TRBV19
j_gene: TRBJ2-4
d_gene: -

CDR3aa: CASSLAGLGLAALYEQYF
CDR3nt: TGTGCCAGCAGCTTAGCTGGTCTCGGACTAGCGGCACTCTACGAGCAGTACTTC
abundance: -
v_gene: TRBV7-2
j_gene: TRBJ2-7
d_gene: TRBD2

CDR3aa: CASSWTNSADTQYF
CDR3nt: TGTGCCAGCAGTTGGACAAACTCCGCAGATACGCAGTATTTT
abundance: many
v_gene: TRBV28
j_gene: TRBJ2-3
d_gene: -

CDR3aa: CASSSRTSATKNIQYF
CDR3nt: TGTGCCAGCAGCTCCCGGACTAGCGCGACCAAAAACATTCAGTACTTC
abundance: -
v_gene: TRBV9
j_gene: TRBJ2-4
d_gene: TRBD2

CDR3aa: CSVVSRGDGELFF
CDR3nt: TGCAGCGTTGTTAGCCGGGGGGACGGGGAGCTGTTTTTT
abundance: few
v_gene: TRBV29-1
j_gene: TRBJ2-2
d_gene: TRBD2

CDR3aa: CASTLTWNTEAFF
CDR3nt: TGTGCCAGCACGTTGACCTGGAACACTGAAGCTTTCTTT
abundance: many
v_gene: TRBV12-3/TRBV12-4
j_gene: TRBJ1-1
d_gene: -

CDR3aa: CASSLPGTGAETQYF
CDR3nt: TGTGCCAGCAGCCTACCCGGGACAGGGGCTGAGACCCAGTACTTC
abundance: many
v_gene: TRBV5-6
j_gene: TRBJ2-5
d_gene: TRBD1

CDR3aa: CASSEGTGGTQPQHF
CDR3nt: TGTGCCAGTAGCGAGGGGACAGGGGGTACGCAGCCCCAGCATTTT
abundance: -
v_gene: TRBV19
j_gene: TRBJ1-5
d_gene: TRBD1

CDR3aa: CASSFAVGLTNTGELFF
CDR3nt: TGTGCCAGCAGTTTCGCAGTGGGGCTTACGAACACCGGGGAGCTGTTTTTT
abundance: -
v_gene: TRBV28
j_gene: TRBJ2-2
d_gene: -

CDR3aa: CASSDRGAGYGYTF
CDR3nt: TGTGCCAGTAGCGACAGGGGCGCCGGCTATGGCTACACCTTC
abundance: few
v_gene: TRBV19
j_gene: TRBJ1-2
d_gene: TRBD1

CDR3aa: CASSPRGQGLYGYTF
CDR3nt: TGTGCCAGCAGCCCTCGGGGACAGGGTCTTTATGGCTACACCTTC
abundance: many
v_gene: TRBV9
j_gene: TRBJ1-2
d_gene: TRBD1

CDR3aa: CASRRGAAGSYNEQFF
CDR3nt: TGTGCCAGCAGACGAGGGGCCGCGGGATCCTACAATGAGCAGTTCTTC
abundance: many
v_gene: TRBV7-8
j_gene: TRBJ2-1
d_gene: -

CDR3aa: CASSLGGLGDTQYF
CDR3nt: TGTGCCAGCAGTTTGGGGGGCCTTGGAGATACGCAGTATTTT
abundance: -
v_gene: TRBV28
j_gene: TRBJ2-3
d_gene: -

CDR3aa: CASSQGLAIRDRGAFF
CDR3nt: TGCGCCAGCAGCCAAGGCCTGGCAATACGGGACCGGGGGGCTTTCTTT
abundance: few
v_gene: TRBV4-1
j_gene: TRBJ1-1
d_gene: -

CDR3aa: CASSLDTPGRYTF
CDR3nt: TGTGCCAGCAGCCTAGACACGCCGGGGCGCTACACCTTC
abundance: many
v_gene: TRBV6-1
j_gene: TRBJ1-2
d_gene: -

CDR3aa: CASTEGRGGYNEQFF
CDR3nt: TGTGCCAGTACCGAGGGGAGGGGAGGATACAATGAGCAGTTCTTC
abundance: -
v_gene: TRBV30
j_gene: TRBJ2-1
d_gene: TRBD2

CDR3aa: CASSEGAAYIFDEQFF
CDR3nt: TGTGCCAGCAGTGAAGGGGCGGCTTACATTTTCGATGAGCAGTTCTTC
abundance: many
v_gene: TRBV6-1
j_gene: TRBJ2-1
d_gene: -

CDR3aa: CASREALAGGDEQYF
CDR3nt: TGCGCCAGCAGAGAAGCCCTAGCGGGAGGGGACGAGCAGTACTTC
abundance: many
v_gene: TRBV5-1
j_gene: TRBJ2-7
d_gene: TRBD2

CDR3aa: CATSESWGWNQETQYF
CDR3nt: TGTGCCACCAGTGAATCATGGGGGTGGAACCAAGAGACCCAGTACTTC
abundance: many
v_gene: TRBV24-1
j_gene: TRBJ2-5
d_gene: -

CDR3aa: CASSEGRSTGTF
CDR3nt: TGTGCCAGCAGTGAGGGACGATCCACGGGAACCTTC
abundance: many
v_gene: TRBV2
j_gene: TRBJ1-2
d_gene: -

CDR3aa: CASSPVRDSYNEQFF
CDR3nt: TGTGCCAGCAGCCCAGTCAGGGACTCCTACAATGAGCAGTTCTTC
abundance: -
v_gene: TRBV9
j_gene: TRBJ2-1
d_gene: -

CDR3aa: CASSYRVFSLRIYGSYNEQFF
CDR3nt: TGTGCCAGCAGTTACCGGGTTTTCTCGTTACGAATATACGGGTCCTACAATGAGCAGTTCTTC
abundance: few
v_gene: TRBV6-6
j_gene: TRBJ2-1
d_gene: -

CDR3aa: CASSPGDGSAGELFF
CDR3nt: TGTGCCAGCAGTCCGGGGGACGGTTCGGCCGGGGAGCTGTTTTTT
abundance: many
v_gene: TRBV5-5
j_gene: TRBJ2-2
d_gene: -

CDR3aa: CAWSGLASSYNEQFF
CDR3nt: TGTGCCTGGAGTGGACTAGCAAGCTCCTACAATGAGCAGTTCTTC
abundance: many
v_gene: TRBV30
j_gene: TRBJ2-1
d_gene: TRBD2

CDR3aa: CASSSIPGLSSEQYF
CDR3nt: TGTGCCAGTAGTTCCATACCGGGACTAAGCTCCGAGCAGTACTTC
abundance: -
v_gene: TRBV19
j_gene: TRBJ2-7
d_gene: TRBD2